The rows below give T cell receptor beta chains drawn from one sample of a study of T cell repertoires in cytomegalovirus infection. TCRdb re-derived calls from the reads in MiXCR, one entry per CDR3 protein. The repertoire includes hundreds of thousands of distinct CDR3 sequences, roughly a sixth of them detected once, and 12% sits in the top ten. The specimen sequenced was PBMCs. These receptors originate from a human donor in good health (CMV status not recorded). Some clones in this sample may be carry-over from other donors' samples. Both conserved end residues are part of each CDR3. The D gene is left open where the match is weak. Size tells how often a clone was seen (once, few, many) or the class of an expanded clone, and some rows leave it out.

>TRBV5-1|.|TRBJ2-7|TRBD2
CASTSDGGAGTIEQYF
TGCGCCAGCACTTCTGACGGGGGGGCAGGTACCATCGAGCAGTACTTC
>TRBV20-1|.|TRBJ2-6|.
CSARDPRGSGANVLTF
TGCAGTGCTAGGGACCCCCGGGGCTCTGGGGCCAACGTCCTGACTTTC
>TRBV4-2|few|TRBJ2-7|TRBD2
CASSQDRVAGGPYEQYF
TGTGCCAGCAGCCAAGATCGGGTAGCGGGGGGTCCCTACGAGCAGTACTTC
>TRBV7-9|few|TRBJ2-3|.
CASSLAGLGRSPDTQYF
TGTGCCAGCAGCTTAGCGGGTCTGGGAAGGAGCCCAGATACGCAGTATTTT
>TRBV3-1|.|TRBJ2-5|TRBD2
CASSRSGGETQYF
TGTGCCAGCAGCCGTAGCGGGGGTGAGACCCAGTACTTC
>TRBV7-6|many|TRBJ2-2|.
CASSRGTTAGELFF
TGTGCCAGCAGCCGGGGAACGACCGCCGGGGAGCTGTTTTTT
>TRBV5-1|.|TRBJ1-4|.
CASSLIGGEEEKLFF
TGCGCCAGCAGCTTGATCGGGGGGGAGGAGGAAAAACTGTTTTTT
>TRBV7-2|few|TRBJ2-5|TRBD1
CASSFGDRKETQYF
TGTGCCAGCAGCTTCGGGGACAGAAAAGAGACCCAGTACTTC
>TRBV12-3/TRBV12-4|many|TRBJ1-1|.
CASTLQGRAEAFF
TGTGCCAGCACTCTTCAGGGGAGGGCTGAAGCTTTCTTT
>TRBV11-2|many|TRBJ2-1|TRBD2
CASNGLAGWNEQFF
TGTGCCAGCAACGGACTAGCGGGGTGGAATGAGCAGTTCTTC
>TRBV20-1|few|TRBJ1-5|.
CSARDQPGYSNQPQHF
TGCAGTGCTAGAGATCAACCGGGGTATAGCAATCAGCCCCAGCATTTT
>TRBV25-1|.|TRBJ2-5|.
CASSVDSQETQYF
TGTGCCAGCAGTGTGGACAGTCAAGAGACCCAGTACTTC
>TRBV18|.|TRBJ2-7|.
CASSPRGKPYEQYF
TGTGCCAGCTCACCTAGAGGGAAACCCTACGAGCAGTACTTC